The 18 T cell receptor beta chains presented below share a single source sample, sequenced in a study of metastatic and nonmetastatic thyroid tumors (dated by TCRdb to about 2020). Receptors were amplified or captured by PCR. Sequencing used an Illumina HiSeq 4000. The raw public data were reprocessed by TCRdb itself: fastp quality trimming at Q25, MiXCR clonotype calling, in-frame beta chains only. This sample gives around 16,000 clones in total; 27% of them show up just once. The biggest ten clones account for about 13% of the sample. No patient had received any treatment before thyroid surgery. The specimen was adjacent normal tissue. Receptors were obtained from a female donor with papillary thyroid cancer or a benign thyroid nodule (not recorded which). Some clones in this sample may be carry-over from other donors' samples.

Remarks on this clone: Germline and junction disagree at one end, which may indicate a read error. The rearrangement joins TRBV3-1 to TRBJ1-2; TRBD1 is a possible D gene (5 bases). The CDR3 contains 14 residues. Germline V gene sequence: CDR1 LGHDT, CDR2 YNNKEL (reference sequence). The CDR3 sequence is CASSHRGLNYGYPF. The DNA of the CDR3 is TGTGCCAGCAGCCACCGGGGACTTAACTATGGCTACCCCTTC.

The chain is built from TRBV20-1 and TRBJ1-2, with D possibly being TRBD1 (5 bases). This CDR3 is 13 amino acids long. Trimming took off 3 bases at V and 1 base at J, with 9 bases between the two ends. CDR1 and CDR2 (germline): DFQATT, SNEGSKA (reference sequence). CDR3 in DNA: TGCAGTGCTAGGGGGGGGGATAACTATGGCTACACCTTC. Amino acid sequence: CSARGGDNYGYTF.

This clone is classed as medium-sized. Here the CDR3 reads CASSFSSGGAVQETQYF. Here the CDR3 DNA reads TGTGCCAGCAGCTTTTCTAGCGGGGGGGCGGTGCAGGAGACCCAGTACTTC. J is TRBJ2-5 and V is TRBV5-6, with 12 positions matching TRBD2. The CDR3 has 17 amino acids. CDR1 and CDR2 from the germline V gene are SGHDT and YYEEEE. With 2 bases clipped from V and 5 bases from J, the junction kept 10 bases outside the gene matches.

The rearrangement uses TRBV20-1 and TRBJ2-7; D may be TRBD2 (5 bases). The CDR3 length is 14 residues. V was clipped by 4 bases and J by 0 bases, with 13 bases between them. The germline gives CDR1 DFQATT, CDR2 SNEGSKA (reference sequence). The DNA of the CDR3 is TGCAGTGCTATCCCTGGAGGTGTCTCCTACGAGCAGTACTTC. Its protein product is CSAIPGGVSYEQYF.

This clone has a handful of counts. The chain is built from TRBV12-5 and TRBJ2-3; the D gene is possibly TRBD1 (5 bases). The V end was cut by 6 bases, the J end by 4 bases, with 20 bases between. Germline CDR1 and CDR2: LGHNT and FRNRAP. The CDR3 spans 16 residues. The CDR3 bases are TGTGCTAGTGGCCCCCTCGACAGCGCTGAGGCAGATACGCAGTATTTT. Translated: CASGPLDSAEADTQYF.

J is TRBJ1-1 and V is TRBV7-6; D gene unclear. Trimming took off 1 base at V and 9 bases at J, with 9 bases between the two ends. The CDR3 is 12 amino acids. Germline assignment: CDR1 SGHVS and CDR2 FNYEAQ. The CDR3 DNA reads TGTGCCAGCAGCTTAGAGTGGTCCCAAGCTTTCTTT. Translation gives CASSLEWSQAFF.

This clone has just a few counts. The J gene is TRBJ2-1, the V gene TRBV6-1; 7 bases fit TRBD2. Per germline, CDR1 MNHNS and CDR2 SASEGT. The CDR3 is 14 amino acids. V trimming: 7 bases; J trimming: 4 bases; junction bases outside the gene matches: 7. CDR3 DNA: TGTGCCAGCACGGCGGGGGACCGTTACAATGAGCAGTTCTTC. It specifies CASTAGDRYNEQFF.

This clone is medium-sized in the sample. This chain links TRBV7-9 with TRBJ2-1; 7 bases align to TRBD2. The CDR3 length is 14 residues. Germline lookup yields CDR1 SEHNR and CDR2 FQNEAQ (reference sequence). The V and J ends lost 3 bases and 5 bases, in that order; junction bases with no gene match: 4. Written as DNA, the CDR3 is TGTGCCAGCAGCTTGAGCGGGACGAACAATGAGCAGTTCTTC. It translates to CASSLSGTNNEQFF.

Note on this clone: The conserved final phenylalanine or tryptophan is absent from the CDR3, which likely points to a read error. The V call is TRBV6-9, the J call TRBJ1-1; D gene uncertain. CDR3 length: 14 residues. Germline CDR1 MNHGY, CDR2 SVAAGI. V dropped 6 bases and J dropped 0 bases, with 11 bases sitting between them. In nucleotides, the CDR3 is TGTGCCAGCAGGTACCCAGAATTGAACACTGAAGCTTTCATA. Translation: CASRYPELNTEAFI.

This clone has a handful of counts. The CDR3 nucleotides read TGCGCCAGCAGCCCGATGACTAGCAGCAATGAGCAGTTCTTC. The encoded protein is CASSPMTSSNEQFF. The chain links TRBV5-1 to TRBJ2-1, with 7 bases lining up with TRBD2. The CDR3 extends over 14 amino acids. Trimming at V came to 4 bases and at J to 6 bases, leaving 7 bases not matched to a gene. The V gene's germline CDR1 is SGHRS and CDR2 YFSETQ. Complete variable domain (other parts from reference TRBV5-1 and TRBJ2-1): KAGVTQTPRYLIKTRGQQVTLSCSPISGHRSVSWYQQTPGQGLQFLFEYFSETQRNKGNFPGRFSGRQFSNSRSEMNVSTLELGDSALYLCASSPMTSSNEQFFGPGTRLTVL.

The table lists this clone with a few counts. The CDR3 is CASSLGGAGGYTF. The CDR3 DNA is TGTGCCAGCAGTTTAGGAGGGGCGGGCGGCTACACCTTC. The genes are TRBV12-3 or TRBV12-4 and TRBJ1-2; TRBD1 might be the D (5 bases). This CDR3 comprises 13 residues. V dropped 1 base and J dropped 8 bases, with 11 bases sitting between them.

The chain employs TRBV5-1 and TRBJ2-7; a possible D gene is TRBD1 (5 bases). From germline, CDR1 is SGHRS and CDR2 YFSETQ. The CDR3 is made up of 14 amino acids. Trimming stripped 0 bases from V and 6 bases from J, with 13 bases between. CDR3 in amino acids: CASSLVRVESEQYF. CDR3 bases: TGCGCCAGCAGCTTGGTCAGGGTGGAAAGCGAGCAGTACTTC. Drawing the rest from reference TRBV5-1 and TRBJ2-7, the complete variable domain is KAGVTQTPRYLIKTRGQQVTLSCSPISGHRSVSWYQQTPGQGLQFLFEYFSETQRNKGNFPGRFSGRQFSNSRSEMNVSTLELGDSALYLCASSLVRVESEQYFGPGTRLTVT.

CDR3 in amino acids: CASSSTIWGASETQYF. The CDR3 nucleotides are TGTGCCAGCAGCTCCACGATCTGGGGCGCCTCAGAGACCCAGTACTTC. This rearrangement joins TRBV7-9 to TRBJ2-5; a weak D match, TRBD1 (5 bases). Germline V gene sequence: CDR1 SEHNR, CDR2 FQNEAQ (reference sequence). Trimming took 4 bases from V and 4 from J, leaving 19 bases between them. This CDR3 region has 16 residues.

The sample holds many counts of this clone. The junction differs from germline at one of its ends, possibly a read error. The chain joins TRBV7-7 to TRBJ2-1, with TRBD2 identical over 7 bases. Germline V gives CDR1 SSHAT, CDR2 FNYEAQ (reference sequence). The CDR3 is 14 amino acids. This chain's CDR3 is CASSISGTTGEQFF. CDR3 in DNA: TGTGCTAGCAGCATCTCAGGGACTACTGGTGAGCAGTTCTTC. Based on the CDR3 plus reference TRBV7-7 and TRBJ2-1, the full variable domain is GAGVSQSPRYKVTKRGQDVTLRCDPISSHATLYWYQQALGQGPEFLTYFNYEAQPDKSGLPSDRFSAERPEGSISTLTIQRTEQRDSAMYRCASSISGTTGEQFFGPGTRLTVL.

This clone was recorded only once. V gene TRBV30 combines with J gene TRBJ1-4; D is possibly TRBD1 (5 bases). The CDR3 sequence is 14 residues long. Trimming stripped 0 bases from V and 4 bases from J, with 9 bases between. The germline V gene encodes CDR1 GTSNPN and CDR2 SVGIG (reference sequence). CDR3 region: CAWSVGTHNEKLFF. The CDR3 region has the DNA TGTGCCTGGAGTGTGGGGACTCATAATGAAAAACTGTTTTTT.

In its sample, this clone was seen a few times. This chain uses TRBV6-2 or TRBV6-3 with TRBJ2-5; TRBD2 agrees at 10 bases. The CDR3 spans 19 residues. The ends lost 2 bases at V and 2 bases at J; junction bases unmatched: 14. The germline V gene has CDR1 MNHEY and CDR2 SVGEGT. CDR3 residues: CASSYPRGQVAGGQETQYF. CDR3 in DNA: TGTGCCAGCAGTTACCCCAGAGGGCAAGTAGCGGGAGGTCAAGAGACCCAGTACTTC.

Notes on this clone: An end of the junction differs from the germline gene, which may be a read error. This chain links TRBV20-1 with TRBJ2-7; 14 positions match TRBD2. The germline gives CDR1 DFQATT, CDR2 SNEGSKA (reference sequence). This CDR3 has 14 residues. CDR3 DNA: TGCGGTGCTGCTGGGACTAGCGGGAGAAACGAGCAGTACTTC. Encoded protein: CGAAGTSGRNEQYF.

This chain uses TRBV9 with TRBJ1-1; D gene uncertain. With 3 bases removed from V and 0 bases from J, the gap between germline ends came to 6 bases. This CDR3 is built from 13 residues. Germline V lookup: CDR1 SGDLS, CDR2 YYNGEE. The CDR3 sequence: CASSAQVNTEAFF. CDR3 coding DNA: TGTGCCAGCAGCGCACAAGTGAACACTGAAGCTTTCTTT. Full variable domain (missing parts from reference TRBV9 and TRBJ1-1): DSGVTQTPKHLITATGQRVTLRCSPRSGDLSVYWYQQSLDQGLQFLIQYYNGEERAKGNILERFSAQQFPDLHSELNLSSLELGDSALYFCASSAQVNTEAFFGQGTRLTVV.